Described below is a single T cell receptor (beta chain) sequence and its context. The antigen is undetermined. In the PCR, 60 Vbeta and 13 Jbeta primers were used. Libraries were prepared by immunoSEQ multiplex PCR; TCRdb keeps only in-frame clonotypes and omits some of them. This repertoire includes 100,000 to 150,000 clones. The data originate from a study of cytomegalovirus exposure and HLA in healthy donors. This CDR3 spans 15 amino acids. Germline CDR1 MGHRA, CDR2 YSYEKL. Broader study findings: Presence/absence analyses rested on an assumption that sequencing depth was roughly uniform across donors. Overall, under 200 TCR beta chains were annotated as cytomegalovirus-associated. Earlier analysis found most TCR beta V segments productive about 87% or about 30% of the time. The classifier, whose performance was assessed in both the original and validation cohorts, reportedly diagnosed cytomegalovirus status with high specificity and sensitivity.

The sample was PBMCs. The sequence derives from a man between 18 and 35 years old in good health and CMV-seronegative. This chain links TRBV4-1 with TRBJ2-5; D may be TRBD2 (6 bases). The J call may not be correct, given that the DNA end is closer to TRBJ2-7. The CDR3 loop is CASSRWPGVIYEQYF. The CDR3 region has the DNA TGCGCCAGCAGCCGATGGCCGGGGGTGATCTACGAGCAGTACTTC.